This entry concerns a single T cell receptor beta chain. No cognate antigen has been identified for it. No base quality information exists; no much larger clone differs at one position. From each donor, a single peripheral blood sample of around 120 mL on average was drawn into heparinised tubes. A BD FACSAria II and a panel including CD45RO, CCR7, CD25, CD127, CD95 and CD27 were used to sort naive, central memory, regulatory and stem cell-like memory CD4+ T cells. Purity was above 95% for every sorted population. Right away, PBMCs were isolated by Lymphoprep density gradient centrifugation and were stained directly, with no culture step. Samples were stained and sorted in pairs, with one healthy donor and one patient per experiment, so that batch effects were minimized. In the germline V gene (reference sequence), CDR1 corresponds to GTSNPN and CDR2 to SVGIG. Relative to germline, V is 0 bases shorter and J is 0 bases shorter, with 6 bases between their ends. CDR3 length: 14 amino acids, cysteine to phenylalanine. This entry keeps only the CDR3 DNA: 42 bases, framed from base 1.

This specimen comes from a study of beta chain features in type 1 diabetes (dated by TCRdb to 2016 to 2019). For the study in its entirety: Mean age, gender distribution, total cell number and subset yield did not differ between patients and healthy donors. In the study, recently diagnosed type 1 diabetes patients and matched healthy donors were compared on the TCRB repertoires of their sorted circulating CD4+ T cell subsets. A total of 100 million to 140 million sorted cells were examined across all samples, and the number of cells per subset was strongly correlated with RNA yield. Whereas all 30 or so donors provided naive and central memory subsets, regulatory and stem cell-like memory subsets were isolated from just 8 patients and roughly 8 healthy donors. Broader findings and caveats from the paper: Fewer insertions and more nucleotide deletions at VDJ recombination sites were observed in patients with type 1 diabetes, implying thymic rearrangement abnormalities. Naive, central memory and regulatory TCRB repertoires appeared to be more alike among patients than among healthy donors. Only small numbers of individuals were included in the HLA sub-analyses, which left unresolved whether HLA type had any influence on TCRB rearrangement. Because cDNA was sequenced instead of genomic DNA, activated cells with high expression could be over-represented, although the groups did not differ in activation or CD3 levels. A moderate but significant shortening of TCRB CDR3 length was observed in type 1 diabetes patients in all four CD4+ subsets. Shorter templates might have been favored by PCR, but patient and control samples were amplified and corrected together, so both groups would have been affected equally by any skew.

All of the isolated RNA was reverse transcribed with the High Capacity cDNA Reverse Transcription Kit, so expressed TCRB transcripts were sequenced. Deep immunoSEQ sequencing was performed on naive, central memory and regulatory T cell samples, with an average of roughly 3.5 million total reads per sample. After sorted cells were lysed in RLT buffer, RNA was extracted with DNase-treated RNeasy Micro or Mini kits, with the choice depending on cell number. To prevent cross-contamination, every cell subset was processed on its own, while patient and healthy donor samples were processed together. Using the immunoSEQ multiplex PCR, TCRB sequences were amplified from cDNA into 87-bp fragments spanning the CDR3 region. Sequencing of the amplicons was performed on the Illumina HiSeq platform. On the study's bioinformatics: PCR bias was corrected computationally using synthetic template baselines, and reads within Hamming distance 2 were collapsed, with unmergeable singletons discarded. Reads were aligned against IMGT to assign V, D and J genes, CDR3 length and insertions or deletions at six rearrangement sites. Within each subset, clonotype counts were normalized to the number of sorted cells before true diversity and Gini coefficients were calculated with the tcR R package. The overlap coefficient, calculated on TCRB nucleotide sequences, was used to measure repertoire sharing. As a proxy for the pre-selection repertoire, out-of-frame TCRB sequences from naive cells were analyzed. TCRdb stores this immuneACCESS table with in-frame sequences only. Part of the clones is absent; in the studies checked, under half of the shortfall reflects unresolved V genes, and no reason is known for the rest. That table furnishes V, J and clone size, whereas the DNA furnished D and trimming. A total of around 250,000 clones appear in this sample, roughly 24% of them only once. Roughly 0.013% of the sample belongs to the ten largest clones.

The clonotype originates from a young woman with type 1 diabetes. Sequenced sample: naive CD4+ T cells from blood. The cell subset or site label here, explained by the study, means: true naive CD4+ T cells. The rearrangement combines TRBV30 with TRBJ1-3; the D gene assignment is ambiguous. The CDR3 region: CAWSVRSSGNTIYF. The DNA sequence reads TGTGCCTGGAGTGTACGGTCCTCTGGAAACACCATATATTTT.